This T cell receptor beta chain originates from a study of OX40 agonist ivuxolimab in advanced cancers. Across the study: Patients were dosed with the agonistic anti-OX40 (CD134) antibody ivuxolimab. There were three patients with partial responses, one having hepatocellular carcinoma and two cutaneous melanoma.

Clones were sequenced by immunoSEQ multiplex PCR, and TCRdb holds only the in-frame ones, with some missing. The sample lists 83,000 or so clones; roughly 83% were seen once. The germline CDR1 and CDR2 sequences are SGHVS and FQNEAQ. The CDR3 has 17 residues. V trimming: 3 bases; J trimming: 1 base; junction bases outside the gene matches: 9. This clone was recorded once. Specimen: CD4+ or CD8+ T cells sorted from blood, collected in a trial of the OX40 agonist ivuxolimab. The chain employs TRBV7-8 and TRBJ1-3; 7 bases are a match to TRBD1. This clonotype originated in an adult with an advanced solid tumor such as melanoma, head and neck, liver or kidney cancer. The CDR3 spells CASSFYRDSTSGNTIYF. CDR3 DNA: TGTGCCAGCAGCTTTTACCGGGACAGTACGTCTGGAAACACCATATATTTT.